This entry lists 16 T cell receptor beta chains sequenced from one sample in a study of T-cell reconstitution after alpha-beta-depleted transplantation in children. Unique molecular identifiers were incorporated during preparation of the TCRbeta library. TCRdb fed the PCR reads into MiXCR, producing one record per CDR3 protein. Here the sample spans 450,000 to 550,000 distinct CDR3 sequences, 10% to 12% being singletons. The specimen comprised PBMCs, mostly from graft donor cells, sampled 180 days after TCRalphabeta/CD19-depleted stem cell transplant. These TCRs come from a female patient between 2 and 15 years old who had a stem cell transplant for aplastic anemia, so the T cells may come from the graft donor.

Points on this clonotype: A read error is possible here, since a much larger clone lies one base away. The chain recombines TRBV20-1 with TRBJ2-1; D is unclear. Germline V gene data show CDR1 as DFQATT and CDR2 as SNEGSKA (reference sequence). This CDR3 is 10 amino acids long. Trimming stripped 1 base from V and 6 bases from J, with 1 base between. CDR3 residues: CSARVNEQFF. The CDR3 coding sequence is TGCAGTGCTAGAGTCAATGAGCAGTTCTTC.

This clonotype has only a few counts. The chain combines TRBV6-2 or TRBV6-3 with TRBJ2-1; D remains ambiguous. Trimming pared 4 bases from V and 2 bases from J, leaving 12 bases between. The germline CDR1 and CDR2 sequences are MNHEY and SVGEGT. CDR3 size: 15 residues. CDR3 bases: TGTGCCAGCAGTTCCGTTCGGGCAACCTACAATGAGCAGTTCTTC. It specifies CASSSVRATYNEQFF.

This clonotype occurred a few times. V gene TRBV18 combines with J gene TRBJ1-1; tentatively, D is TRBD1 (5 bases). V gave up 3 bases and J gave up 0 bases, with 23 bases separating them. In germline, CDR1 is KGHSH, CDR2 LQKENI. CDR3 length: 19 amino acids. CDR3 DNA sequence: TGTGCCAGCTCACCCACGACAGTGGCCTCCGATGTAATGAACACTGAAGCTTTCTTT. Translated, it gives CASSPTTVASDVMNTEAFF.

V gene TRBV7-2 combines with J gene TRBJ1-2, with 9 bases lining up with TRBD1. V was pared by 2 bases and J by 6 bases, with 7 bases of the junction left unmatched. This CDR3 is built from 15 residues. Per germline, CDR1 SGHTA and CDR2 FQGNSA. The CDR3 region has the DNA TGTGCCAGCAGCTTAAACAGGGGGCCGGGGGATGGCTACACCTTC. As protein: CASSLNRGPGDGYTF.

To note about this clonotype: Sequence at one end of the junction differs from germline and may be a read error. The rearrangement joins TRBV7-9 to TRBJ1-2, with a possible D match to TRBD1 (6 bases). The CDR3 totals 16 residues. Germline loops: CDR1 SEHNR, CDR2 FQNEAQ (reference sequence). The CDR3 DNA sequence: TGTGGCAGCAGCTCCCTAGGTGGCAGGGGTCACTATGGCTACACCTTC. It is translated as CGSSSLGGRGHYGYTF.

In its sample, this clonotype was seen a few times. V is TRBV20-1 and J is TRBJ2-2; D remains unclear. Trimming shortened V by 0 bases and J by 6 bases, and 8 bases separated the two germline ends. Per germline, CDR1 DFQATT and CDR2 SNEGSKA (reference sequence). This CDR3 has 13 amino acids. CDR3 amino acids: CSARDSSPGELFF. CDR3 coding DNA: TGCAGTGCTAGAGATAGTAGCCCCGGGGAGCTGTTTTTT.

This clonotype occurred a few times. The chain links TRBV4-3 to TRBJ1-1; D remains ambiguous. The germline CDR1 and CDR2 sequences are LGHNA and YSLEER. Trimming pared 0 bases from V and 9 bases from J, leaving 20 bases between. This CDR3 has 16 amino acids. DNA of the CDR3: TGCGCCAGCAGCCAAGATAGCATGGCTTGGGCCCCCCAAGCTTTCTTT. This translates into CASSQDSMAWAPQAFF.

The rearrangement joins TRBV4-3 to TRBJ2-2, with a tentative D call TRBD2 (5 bases). Looked up from germline, CDR1 is LGHNA and CDR2 is YSLEER. V lost 0 bases and J 5 bases, leaving 16 bases between the germline ends. CDR3 length equals 17 residues. CDR3 protein: CASSQDRDRLRTGELFF. DNA for the CDR3: TGCGCCAGCAGCCAAGATCGGGATAGACTAAGGACCGGGGAGCTGTTTTTT.

This clonotype was observed a few times. This chain uses TRBV7-9 with TRBJ2-7; 7 bases match TRBD1. Germline lookup yields CDR1 SEHNR and CDR2 FQNEAQ (reference sequence). Trimming removed 4 bases from V and 2 bases from J; junction bases left unmatched: 11. The CDR3 spans 16 residues. The CDR3: CASSYPGGHLPYEQYF. In nucleotides, the CDR3 is TGTGCCAGCAGCTACCCAGGGGGTCACCTTCCCTACGAGCAGTACTTC.

The rearrangement links TRBV27 to TRBJ2-5; 9 positions agree with TRBD1. Germline V gene sequence: CDR1 MNHEY, CDR2 SMNVEV (reference sequence). CDR3 size: 17 residues. Trimming at V came to 0 bases and at J to 7 bases, leaving 12 bases not matched to a gene. This chain's CDR3 is CASSLSVGTGISGTQYF. CDR3 nucleotide sequence: TGTGCCAGCAGTTTATCGGTAGGGACAGGGATCTCCGGGACCCAGTACTTC.

This clonotype was seen a handful of times. The rearrangement uses TRBV7-2 and TRBJ1-1; D is unresolved. Trimming took 3 bases from V and 0 from J, leaving 11 bases between them. There are 15 residues in the CDR3. The germline CDR1 and CDR2 sequences are SGHTA and FQGNSA. The DNA of the CDR3 is TGTGCCAGCAGCTTGTACCGAGTATTGAACACTGAAGCTTTCTTT. Protein product: CASSLYRVLNTEAFF.

The genes are TRBV6-6 and TRBJ1-1; a possible D gene is TRBD1 (5 bases). Trimming left V 7 bases short and J 7 bases short, with 16 bases between. CDR1 and CDR2 from the germline V gene are MNHNY and SVGAGI (reference sequence). This CDR3 spans 13 amino acids. In nucleotides, the CDR3 is TGTGCCAGCATCCACGAGGGGTTTGTTGAAGCTTTCTTT. It specifies CASIHEGFVEAFF.

Only a few counts were recorded for this clonotype. V usage is TRBV12-3 or TRBV12-4 and J usage is TRBJ2-2; D is uncertain. V was cut by 7 bases and J by 6 bases, with 9 bases left in between. CDR3 size: 12 residues. For the CDR3, the DNA is TGTGCCAGCACCCCCTGGGCCGGGGAGCTGTTTTTT. It yields the protein CASTPWAGELFF.

This clonotype showed up many times. The gene calls are TRBV12-3 or TRBV12-4 and TRBJ2-2, with D unresolved. V was cut by 4 bases and J by 4 bases, with 7 bases left in between. The CDR3 contains 13 residues. The CDR3 DNA reads TGTGCCAGCAGTTCGATTTCCACCGGGGAGCTGTTTTTT. Amino acids: CASSSISTGELFF.

The CDR3 protein is CASSFAGLAAPRKQYV. In nucleotides, the CDR3 is TGTGCCAGCAGTTTCGCCGGACTAGCGGCCCCTCGGAAGCAGTACGTC. V usage is TRBV12-3 or TRBV12-4 and J usage is TRBJ2-7; the match to TRBD2 covers 10 bases. The ends lost 3 bases at V and 8 bases at J; junction bases unmatched: 13. This CDR3 comprises 16 residues.

This clonotype was observed a few times. The V gene is TRBV12-3 or TRBV12-4, the J gene TRBJ2-1; D uncertain. With 3 bases removed from V and 0 bases from J, the gap between germline ends came to 6 bases. CDR3 length: 14 amino acids. Here the CDR3 reads CASSFAGSYNEQFF. Written as DNA, the CDR3 is TGTGCCAGCAGTTTTGCCGGCTCCTACAATGAGCAGTTCTTC.